This T cell receptor (beta chain) was recovered during a study of spatial heterogeneity in lung cancer. This clonotype was observed many times. What it binds is not known. The CDR3 sequence is 16 residues long. Germline values: CDR1 SGHRS, CDR2 YFSETQ. V gave up 4 bases and J gave up 0 bases, with 14 bases separating them. Time point: sample taken at primary tumor resection. General study points: One measure, the expanded intratumoral alpha and beta TCR count, tracked tumor mutation counts.

Using its own MiXCR run on the 5' RACE reads, TCRdb lists one record per CDR3 protein. The data hold 15,000 or so distinct CDR3 sequences, with roughly 7.3% observed a single time. Sequenced material: lung tumor tissue, taken at surgery. This clonotype was obtained from a male donor with early-stage non-small cell lung cancer. The rearrangement uses TRBV5-1 and TRBJ2-4; tentative D call: TRBD1 (6 bases). CDR3 bases: TGCGCCAGCAGCCTTGGACAGACTCTAGCCAAAAACATTCAGTACTTC. It is translated as CASSLGQTLAKNIQYF. Drawing the rest from reference TRBV5-1 and TRBJ2-4, the complete variable domain is KAGVTQTPRYLIKTRGQQVTLSCSPISGHRSVSWYQQTPGQGLQFLFEYFSETQRNKGNFPGRFSGRQFSNSRSEMNVSTLELGDSALYLCASSLGQTLAKNIQYFGAGTRLSVL.